These 20 T cell receptor beta chains share one sample of origin, sequenced in a study of shared T cell receptors in the human thymus. Assay: immunoSEQ multiplex PCR; the TCRdb copy retains only in-frame clones and omits some. This repertoire shows approximately 400,000 clones, 95% found once; its top ten account for 0.02%. Sequenced sample: thymocytes. Receptor source: a human donor.

The table lists this clone with a count of one. This chain connects TRBV5-6 to TRBJ2-7; TRBD2 is a possible D gene (6 bases). Germline CDR1 is SGHDT and CDR2 is YYEEEE. The length of the CDR3 is 14 residues. The V end was cut by 2 bases, the J end by 4 bases, with 13 bases between. In DNA form, the CDR3 reads TGTGCCAGCAGCTTCGGCGGGACCAAATACGAGCAGTACTTC. Its translation: CASSFGGTKYEQYF.

A single count supports this clone. The chain couples TRBV28 to TRBJ1-5, with unresolved D. CDR3 size: 16 residues. Germline CDR1 and CDR2: MDHEN and SYDVKM. Trimming took 8 bases from V and 4 from J, leaving 21 bases between them. CDR3 sequence reads: CASPPGEGHGNQPQHF. CDR3 nucleotide sequence: TGTGCCAGCCCCCCCGGTGAGGGTCATGGGAATCAGCCCCAGCATTTT. Complete variable domain (other parts from reference TRBV28 and TRBJ1-5): DVKVTQSSRYLVKRTGEKVFLECVQDMDHENMFWYRQDPGLGLRLIYFSYDVKMKEKGDIPEGYSVSREKKERFSLILESASTNQTSMYLCASPPGEGHGNQPQHFGDGTRLSIL.

The rearrangement links TRBV4-1 to TRBJ1-5; D ambiguous. Trimming pared 0 bases from V and 7 bases from J, leaving 19 bases between. CDR3 length: 17 residues. CDR1 and CDR2 from the germline V gene are MGHRA and YSYEKL. The CDR3 DNA follows: TGCGCCAGCAGCCAAGATCGAGGCCGAACGAAGGAACAGCCCCAGCATTTT. Translating it yields CASSQDRGRTKEQPQHF.

The V gene is TRBV6-5, the J gene TRBJ2-1, with no clear D. CDR1 MNHEY and CDR2 SVGAGI come from the germline V gene. The CDR3 runs to 12 residues. Trimming took 10 bases from V and 8 from J, leaving 15 bases between them. The CDR3 DNA reads TGTGCCACCATTGACGAGATGGATGAGCAGTTCTTC. It translates to CATIDEMDEQFF.

A remark on this clone: An end of the junction does not agree with germline; a read error may underlie this. This specimen includes other DNA sequences encoding the same CDR3. The chain carries TRBV15 and TRBJ1-5; unclear D gene. Per germline, CDR1 LNHNV and CDR2 YYDKDF (reference sequence). This CDR3 is built from 13 residues. The CDR3 protein is CATSRDLYQPQHF. The CDR3 nucleotides read TGCGCCACCAGCAGAGATCTTTATCAGCCCCAGCATTTT. Filled out from reference TRBV15 and TRBJ1-5, the complete variable domain reads DAMVIQNPRYQVTQFGKPVTLSCSQTLNHNVMYWYQQKSSQAPKLLFHYYDKDFNNEADTPDNFQSRRPNTSFCFLDIRSPGLGDTAMYLCATSRDLYQPQHFGDGTRLSIL.

The chain combines TRBV19 with TRBJ1-2; 10 bases are a match to TRBD1. Losses at the gene ends were 4 bases for V and 0 bases for J; bases not matched to a gene: 8. The CDR3 runs to 17 residues. Germline values: CDR1 LNHDA, CDR2 SQIVND (reference sequence). CDR3 in DNA: TGTGCCAGTAGTACGGGGACAGGGGATCAAGCTAACTATGGCTACACCTTC. This encodes CASSTGTGDQANYGYTF.

The chain couples TRBV6-1 to TRBJ2-5; tentatively, D is TRBD1 (6 bases). V shed 7 bases and J shed 3 bases, with 12 bases lying between them. Germline assignment: CDR1 MNHNS and CDR2 SASEGT. This CDR3 spans 13 amino acids. This CDR3 is CASIGQKEETQYF. The CDR3 DNA is TGTGCCAGCATAGGACAGAAAGAAGAGACCCAGTACTTC.

The V and J genes are TRBV12-5 and TRBJ2-1; D is perhaps TRBD2 (6 bases). From germline, CDR1 is LGHNT and CDR2 FRNRAP. The length of the CDR3 is 18 residues. The V gene lost 2 bases and the J gene lost 0 bases, with 17 bases spanning the gap. This CDR3 is CASGLYPGDLSSYNEQFF. CDR3 DNA: TGTGCTAGTGGTTTGTACCCCGGGGACTTGAGCTCCTACAATGAGCAGTTCTTC.

The chain joins TRBV5-6 to TRBJ2-2, with D unclear. Trimming stripped 4 bases from V and 3 bases from J, with 13 bases between. Germline V lookup: CDR1 SGHDT, CDR2 YYEEEE. The CDR3 contains 15 residues. CDR3 amino acids: CASSTSGPHTGELFF. Written as DNA, the CDR3 is TGTGCCAGCAGCACCTCAGGACCCCACACCGGGGAGCTGTTTTTT.

This chain joins TRBV7-9 and TRBJ2-3, with a tentative D call TRBD2 (6 bases). Deletions cut 2 bases from V and 4 bases from J, with 10 bases between. This CDR3 is built from 14 residues. CDR1 is SEHNR and CDR2 is FQNEAQ in the germline V gene (reference sequence). DNA of the CDR3: TGTGCCAGCAGCTTACCGGGGAGGCCAGATACGCAGTATTTT. It encodes CASSLPGRPDTQYF. Full variable domain (remainder filled in from reference TRBV7-9 and TRBJ2-3): DTGVSQNPRHKITKRGQNVTFRCDPISEHNRLYWYRQTLGQGPEFLTYFQNEAQLEKSRLLSDRFSAERPKGSFSTLEIQRTEQGDSAMYLCASSLPGRPDTQYFGPGTRLTVL.

V gene TRBV30 combines with J gene TRBJ2-7; possibly TRBD1 for D (5 bases). V was cut by 0 bases and J by 3 bases, with 12 bases left in between. Germline V gene data show CDR1 as GTSNPN and CDR2 as SVGIG (reference sequence). There are 14 residues in the CDR3. This CDR3 is CAWSVPSTGYEQYF. DNA of the CDR3: TGTGCCTGGAGTGTACCCTCCACAGGCTACGAGCAGTACTTC. The full variable domain, completed using reference TRBV30 and TRBJ2-7, is SQTIHQWPATLVQPVGSPLSLECTVEGTSNPNLYWYRQAAGRGLQLLFYSVGIGQISSEVPQNLSASRPQDRQFILSSKKLLLSDSGFYLCAWSVPSTGYEQYFGPGTRLTVT.

The gene calls are TRBV21-1 and TRBJ2-1; the table calls TRBD2, which could not be checked here. TRBV21-1 is annotated as a pseudogene. The CDR3 consists of 17 residues. This CDR3 is CASSKVNSGRVPNEQFF. As DNA, the CDR3 is TGTGCCAGCAGCAAAGTTAATAGCGGGAGGGTCCCTAATGAGCAGTTCTTC.

This chain joins TRBV7-9 and TRBJ2-7; 9 bases agree with TRBD2. Germline V lookup: CDR1 SEHNR, CDR2 FQNEAQ (reference sequence). The CDR3 loop spans 17 amino acids. V lost 1 base and J lost 0; bases outside the gene matches: 7. The CDR3 spells CASSLDKSGRSSYEQYF. The DNA for the CDR3 is TGTGCCAGCAGCTTAGATAAGAGCGGGAGGTCCTCCTACGAGCAGTACTTC.

The chain couples TRBV6-1 to TRBJ1-5; 9 bases fit TRBD1. J gave up 5 bases and V 1 base, and 9 bases lay outside the gene matches. CDR3 length equals 17 residues. Germline CDR1 MNHNS, CDR2 SASEGT. The CDR3 here is CASSEDHGQGPDQPQHF. The CDR3 region has the DNA TGTGCCAGCAGTGAAGACCACGGACAGGGGCCCGATCAGCCCCAGCATTTT.

The rearrangement joins TRBV5-1 to TRBJ2-7; 11 nucleotides agree with TRBD2. This CDR3 comprises 13 residues. The V segment lost 1 base and the J segment 6 bases; nucleotides outside the gene matches: 0. Germline V gene data show CDR1 as SGHRS and CDR2 as YFSETQ. The CDR3 bases are TGCGCCAGCAGCTTGACTAGCGGGAGCGAGCAGTACTTC. Its translation: CASSLTSGSEQYF.

Of note for this clone: Mismatch with germline at one junction end may stem from a read error. The chain couples TRBV10-2 to TRBJ2-1, with D possibly TRBD2 on 5 matching bases. Germline-derived CDR1 and CDR2 are WSHSY and SAAADI. CDR3 length equals 11 residues. The CDR3 DNA is TGCGCCAGCAGCGACTACAATGAGCATTTCTTC. This gives the protein CASSDYNEHFF.

The rearrangement links TRBV7-2 to TRBJ2-7, with a possible D match to TRBD2 (6 bases). V shed 5 bases and J shed 6 bases, with 20 bases lying between them. The CDR3 has 15 residues. CDR1 SGHTA and CDR2 FQGNSA come from the germline V gene. The CDR3 sequence: CASSPQVAALGEQYF. Written as DNA, the CDR3 is TGTGCCAGCAGCCCCCAGGTAGCGGCTCTGGGCGAGCAGTACTTC.

The V and J genes are TRBV21-1 and TRBJ2-2; TRBD1, as called in the table, went unchecked against the DNA. TRBV21-1 is a recognized pseudogene. CDR3 size: 15 residues. This CDR3 reads CASSKEGTGTGELFF. Written as DNA, the CDR3 is TGTGCCAGCAGCAAAGAAGGGACAGGCACCGGGGAGCTGTTTTTT.

The V gene is TRBV1, the J gene TRBJ2-4; the D call of TRBD2 is as the table states it, not checked on the DNA. TRBV1 is tagged as a pseudogene. The CDR3 has 19 amino acids. The DNA for the CDR3 is TGCACCAGCAGCCATTGGATAGCGGGAGGGAAGTCAGGCAAAAACATTCAGTACTTC. Protein sequence: CTSSHWIAGGKSGKNIQYF.

The chain carries TRBV11-2 and TRBJ2-7; no definite D call. Germline CDR1 SGHAT, CDR2 FQNNGV. The CDR3 covers 14 residues. Trimming shortened V by 5 bases and J by 0 bases, and 11 bases separated the two germline ends. CDR3 amino acids: CASSPTPASYEQYF. CDR3 coding DNA: TGTGCCAGCAGCCCGACACCCGCCTCCTACGAGCAGTACTTC.